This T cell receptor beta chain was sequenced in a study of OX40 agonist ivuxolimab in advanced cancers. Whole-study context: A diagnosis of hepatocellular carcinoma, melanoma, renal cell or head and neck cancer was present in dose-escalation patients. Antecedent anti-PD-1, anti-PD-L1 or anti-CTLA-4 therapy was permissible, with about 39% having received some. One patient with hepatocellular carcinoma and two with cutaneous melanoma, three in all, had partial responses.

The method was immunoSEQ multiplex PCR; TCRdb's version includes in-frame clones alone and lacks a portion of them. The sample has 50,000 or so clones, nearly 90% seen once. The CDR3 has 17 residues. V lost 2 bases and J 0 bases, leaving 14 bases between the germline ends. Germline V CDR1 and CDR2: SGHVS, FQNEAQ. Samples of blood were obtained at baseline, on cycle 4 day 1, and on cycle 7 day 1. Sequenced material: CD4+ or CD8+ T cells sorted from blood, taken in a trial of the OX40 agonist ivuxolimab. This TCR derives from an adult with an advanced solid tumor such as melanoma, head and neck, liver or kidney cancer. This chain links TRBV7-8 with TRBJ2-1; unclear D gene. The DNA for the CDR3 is TGTGCCAGCAGCTTACGGTTTAGGTCGAGCTCCTACAATGAGCAGTTCTTC. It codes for CASSLRFRSSSYNEQFF.